Listed here are 23 T cell receptor beta chains from one sample, sequenced in a study of blood T cell repertoires in COVID-19. The protocol was immunoSEQ multiplex PCR, while the TCRdb copy is restricted to in-frame clones and leaves out a portion. The table has around 68,000 clones, approximately 89% seen once. The material sequenced was peripheral blood. The receptor set was obtained from a man aged 50 to 60 with active COVID-19.

The chain employs TRBV4-3 and TRBJ1-6, with TRBD1 identical over 7 bases. Germline V gene data show CDR1 as LGHNA and CDR2 as YSLEER. CDR3 length equals 20 residues. V gave up 1 base and J gave up 5 bases; unmatched junction bases: 17. For the CDR3, the DNA is TGCGCCAGCAGCCAAGGGTCGAAGGGGGCTTACTCCATCGATAATTCACCCCTCCACTTT. Protein product: CASSQGSKGAYSIDNSPLHF.

The rearrangement uses TRBV7-2 and TRBJ2-5, with D possibly matching TRBD2 (6 bases). CDR1 and CDR2 from the germline V gene are SGHTA and FQGNSA. The CDR3 loop spans 13 amino acids. The V end lost 3 bases, the J end lost 4 bases, and 9 bases lay between the germline ends. The CDR3 loop reads CASSFPSAETQYF. The CDR3 nucleotides are TGTGCCAGCAGCTTCCCTAGCGCAGAGACCCAGTACTTC.

The chain links TRBV5-1 to TRBJ2-2; D is uncertain. The germline gives CDR1 SGHRS, CDR2 YFSETQ. The CDR3 length is 16 residues. The V and J ends lost 0 bases and 5 bases respectively, with 14 bases between them. CDR3 coding DNA: TGCGCCAGCAGCTTGGACCCAGCCGGAGAGACCGGGGAGCTGTTTTTT. Translated: CASSLDPAGETGELFF.

The chain uses TRBV4-2 and TRBJ1-5; 7 bases align to TRBD1. The CDR3 contains 17 residues. Germline lookup yields CDR1 LGHNA and CDR2 YNFKEQ. V lost 0 bases and J lost 4; bases outside the gene matches: 9. In DNA, the CDR3 is TGTGCCAGCAGCCAAGAACCCACAGGGGCCGGGAATCAGCCCCAGCATTTT. Protein sequence: CASSQEPTGAGNQPQHF.

The rearrangement joins TRBV6-6 to TRBJ1-2, with TRBD1 identical over 9 bases. The CDR3 consists of 16 residues. Germline-derived CDR1 and CDR2 are MNHNY and SVGAGI (reference sequence). With V trimmed by 2 bases and J by 4 bases, 8 bases remained unmatched. The CDR3 loop is CASSYTPGQGLYGYTF. The CDR3 coding sequence is TGTGCCAGCAGTTACACGCCGGGACAGGGCCTCTATGGCTACACCTTC.

This chain connects TRBV7-3 to TRBJ2-3; no clear D gene. Per germline, CDR1 SGHTA and CDR2 FQGTGA. Trimming removed 3 bases from V and 4 bases from J, with 8 bases in between. The CDR3 totals 13 residues. Here the CDR3 reads CASSLERSDTQYF. The CDR3 nucleotides read TGTGCCAGCAGCTTGGAGAGGTCAGATACGCAGTATTTT.

This clone has only one observation. This chain connects TRBV11-3 to TRBJ2-3; D call uncertain. Germline V gives CDR1 SGHNT, CDR2 YENEEA. The V end was cut by 5 bases, the J end by 2 bases, with 14 bases between. This CDR3 is 15 amino acids long. Here the CDR3 reads CASSHQSSNTDTQYF. In DNA form, the CDR3 reads TGTGCCAGCAGCCACCAGTCCTCCAACACAGATACGCAGTATTTT.

This sequence joins TRBV12-5 and TRBJ2-1; 11 bases agree with TRBD2. The CDR3 extends over 17 amino acids. The trim removed 2 bases at V and 3 bases at J, leaving 6 bases unmatched. CDR1 LGHNT and CDR2 FRNRAP come from the germline V gene. CDR3 residues: CASGLPLLAGGYNEQFF. CDR3 nucleotide sequence: TGTGCTAGTGGTTTGCCCCTGCTAGCGGGAGGCTACAATGAGCAGTTCTTC. The variable domain in full, with the rest retrieved from reference TRBV12-5 and TRBJ2-1, is DARVTQTPRHKVTEMGQEVTMRCQPILGHNTVFWYRQTMMQGLELLAYFRNRAPLDDSGMPKDRFSAEMPDATLATLKIQPSEPRDSAVYFCASGLPLLAGGYNEQFFGPGTRLTVL.

V usage is TRBV7-3 and J usage is TRBJ1-1, with 8 bases aligning to TRBD1. CDR3 size: 16 residues. The J segment lost 0 bases and the V segment lost 6 bases, leaving 9 bases of the junction unmatched. Germline V gene lookup returns CDR1 SGHTA and CDR2 FQGTGA. The CDR3 nucleotides read TGTGCCAGCAGTCCCACAGGGGGTAGGATGAACACTGAAGCTTTCTTT. Translated, it gives CASSPTGGRMNTEAFF.

This chain links TRBV15 with TRBJ1-1; 7 positions agree with TRBD1. The CDR3 contains 15 residues. CDR1 LNHNV and CDR2 YYDKDF come from the germline V gene (reference sequence). J gave up 1 base and V 6 bases, and 8 bases lay outside the gene matches. As DNA, the CDR3 is TGTGCCACCAGAGCCGGAGGGGGCAGGAACACTGAAGCTTTCTTT. Translated, it gives CATRAGGGRNTEAFF.

The CDR3 DNA follows: TGTGCCAGCAGCTTAGGCCACTCGGACAGGCAGCACTATGGCTACACCTTC. Translated, it gives CASSLGHSDRQHYGYTF. V usage is TRBV7-2 and J usage is TRBJ1-2; 7 positions agree with TRBD1. The germline V gene encodes CDR1 SGHTA and CDR2 FQGNSA. J was trimmed by 3 bases and V by 1 base; bases with no gene match: 11. There are 17 residues in the CDR3. The variable domain in full, with the rest retrieved from reference TRBV7-2 and TRBJ1-2, is GAGVSQSPSNKVTEKGKDVELRCDPISGHTALYWYRQSLGQGLEFLIYFQGNSAPDKSGLPSDRFSAERTGGSVSTLTIQRTQQEDSAVYLCASSLGHSDRQHYGYTFGSGTRLTVV.

V is TRBV21-1 and J is TRBJ2-1; no DNA check was done on the table's D call, TRBD2. TRBV21-1 constitutes a pseudogene. This CDR3 is 13 amino acids long. CDR3 region: CARTGFSYNEQFF. CDR3 in DNA: TGTGCCAGGACGGGATTCTCCTACAATGAGCAGTTCTTC.

The chain recombines TRBV5-1 with TRBJ2-5; 7 bases are a match to TRBD2. Germline V gives CDR1 SGHRS, CDR2 YFSETQ. Trimming took 7 bases from V and 4 from J; bases not matched to a gene: 4. This CDR3 is built from 12 residues. CDR3 amino acids: CASGLGLETQYF. In DNA, the CDR3 is TGCGCCAGCGGACTAGGTCTAGAGACCCAGTACTTC.

This rearrangement joins TRBV14 to TRBJ2-4; tentative D call: TRBD2 (6 bases). Germline V gives CDR1 SGHDN, CDR2 FVKESK. The ends were cut back, 4 bases at V and 3 bases at J, with 13 bases in the middle. The CDR3 has 15 amino acids. The CDR3 sequence: CASSPLVGGKNIQYF. DNA for the CDR3: TGTGCCAGCAGCCCCCTGGTGGGGGGCAAAAACATTCAGTACTTC.

This sequence joins TRBV19 and TRBJ2-7; perhaps TRBD1 as D (6 bases). V lost 3 bases and J lost 6, with 12 bases in between. Germline values: CDR1 LNHDA, CDR2 SQIVND (reference sequence). CDR3 size: 13 residues. CDR3 in amino acids: CASSMSGVGEQYF. CDR3 in DNA: TGTGCCAGTAGTATGTCAGGGGTGGGCGAGCAGTACTTC.

The V gene is TRBV4-1, the J gene TRBJ1-2, with D perhaps TRBD1 (6 bases). V shed 0 bases and J shed 5 bases, with 16 bases lying between them. Germline V gene sequence: CDR1 MGHRA, CDR2 YSYEKL. This CDR3 is 16 amino acids long. The CDR3 here is CASSQEQRTEHYGYTF. CDR3 nucleotide sequence: TGCGCCAGCAGCCAAGAACAAAGGACAGAACATTATGGCTACACCTTC.

The chain combines TRBV7-2 with TRBJ2-3; 9 positions match TRBD1. Per germline, CDR1 SGHTA and CDR2 FQGNSA. V lost 5 bases and J lost 15; bases outside the gene matches: 12. The CDR3 contains 13 residues. As DNA, the CDR3 is TGTGCCAGCAGCCCCGGTCCGGGACAGGGCCCTTATTTT. Amino acid sequence: CASSPGPGQGPYF.

The chain uses TRBV7-9 and TRBJ1-2, with a possible D match to TRBD1 (6 bases). The CDR3 is made up of 13 amino acids. Germline lookup yields CDR1 SEHNR and CDR2 FQNEAQ (reference sequence). Trimming removed 5 bases from V and 6 bases from J, with 13 bases in between. CDR3 sequence reads: CASSSREGDGYTF. CDR3 bases: TGTGCCAGCAGCAGCAGGGAGGGGGATGGCTACACCTTC.

This sequence joins TRBV6-6 and TRBJ1-4; D call uncertain. Germline V gene data show CDR1 as MNHNY and CDR2 as SVGAGI (reference sequence). Trimming shortened V by 5 bases and J by 8 bases, and 15 bases separated the two germline ends. The CDR3 sequence is 14 residues long. The CDR3 protein is CASSKTGRGEKLFF. As DNA, the CDR3 is TGTGCCAGCAGTAAGACGGGAAGAGGGGAAAAACTGTTTTTT.

This chain joins TRBV12-5 and TRBJ2-1, with a weak D call TRBD2 (6 bases). From germline, CDR1 is LGHNT and CDR2 FRNRAP. With 2 bases removed from V and 1 base from J, the gap between germline ends came to 15 bases. There are 17 residues in the CDR3. DNA of the CDR3: TGTGCTAGTGGTTTGCCGCGGGGCAGTGCTTCCTACAATGAGCAGTTCTTC. It specifies CASGLPRGSASYNEQFF.

V gene TRBV7-8 combines with J gene TRBJ1-2; maybe TRBD1 (5 bases). Germline-derived CDR1 and CDR2 are SGHVS and FQNEAQ. There are 15 residues in the CDR3. V lost 4 bases, J lost 6 bases, and 18 bases lay in between. CDR3 nucleotide sequence: TGTGCCAGCAGCTCCCGGACATCCTTCGGTGATGGCTACACCTTC. This gives the protein CASSSRTSFGDGYTF.

In regard to this clone: Its ends do not fully match the called genes, so a read error is possible. V usage is TRBV5-1 and J usage is TRBJ2-2; 8 bases match TRBD1. CDR1 SGHRS and CDR2 YFSETQ come from the germline V gene. This CDR3 is 14 amino acids long. CDR3: CANSSTGGTGELFF. In nucleotides, the CDR3 is TGCGCCAACAGCTCAACAGGGGGCACCGGGGAGCTGTTTTTT.

This chain joins TRBV24-1 and TRBJ2-5; TRBD2 is a possible D gene (6 bases). The CDR3 extends over 12 amino acids. V was shortened by 3 bases and J by 5 bases, with 6 bases between the two germline ends. Per the germline V gene, CDR1 is KGHDR and CDR2 is SFDVKD. CDR3 amino acids: CATSDRGETQYF. In DNA form, the CDR3 reads TGTGCCACCAGTGATCGGGGGGAGACCCAGTACTTC.